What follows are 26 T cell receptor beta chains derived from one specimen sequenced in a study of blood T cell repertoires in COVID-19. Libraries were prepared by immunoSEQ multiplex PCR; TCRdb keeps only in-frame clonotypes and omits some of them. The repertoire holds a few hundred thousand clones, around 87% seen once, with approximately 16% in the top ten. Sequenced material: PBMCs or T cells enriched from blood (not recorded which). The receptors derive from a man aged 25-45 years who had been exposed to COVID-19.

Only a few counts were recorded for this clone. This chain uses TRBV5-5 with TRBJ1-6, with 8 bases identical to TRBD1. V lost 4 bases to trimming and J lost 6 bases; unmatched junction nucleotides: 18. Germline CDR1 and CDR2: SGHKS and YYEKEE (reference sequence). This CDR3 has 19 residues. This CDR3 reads CASSATPNAKTGVNSPLHF. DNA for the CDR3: TGTGCCAGCAGCGCTACCCCCAACGCCAAGACAGGGGTTAATTCACCCCTCCACTTT.

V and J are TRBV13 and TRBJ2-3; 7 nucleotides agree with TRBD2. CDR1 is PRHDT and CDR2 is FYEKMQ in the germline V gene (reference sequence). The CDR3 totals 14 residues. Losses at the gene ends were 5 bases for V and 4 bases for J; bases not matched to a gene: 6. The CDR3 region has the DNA TGTGCCAGCAGCCCAACTAGCGTCCCAGATACGCAGTATTTT. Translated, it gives CASSPTSVPDTQYF.

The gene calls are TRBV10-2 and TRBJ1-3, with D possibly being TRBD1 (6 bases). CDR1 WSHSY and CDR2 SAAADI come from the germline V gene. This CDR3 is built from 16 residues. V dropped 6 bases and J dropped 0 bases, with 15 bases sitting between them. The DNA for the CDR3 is TGCGCCAGCAGAGAGGACAGTTTCGGCTCTGGAAACACCATATATTTT. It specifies CASREDSFGSGNTIYF.

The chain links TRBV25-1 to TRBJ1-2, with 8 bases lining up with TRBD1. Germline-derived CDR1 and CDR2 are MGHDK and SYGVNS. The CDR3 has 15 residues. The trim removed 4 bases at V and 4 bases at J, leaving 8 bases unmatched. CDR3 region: CASSGLRTGIYGYTF. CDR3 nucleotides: TGTGCCAGCAGTGGTCTCCGGACAGGGATCTATGGCTACACCTTC.

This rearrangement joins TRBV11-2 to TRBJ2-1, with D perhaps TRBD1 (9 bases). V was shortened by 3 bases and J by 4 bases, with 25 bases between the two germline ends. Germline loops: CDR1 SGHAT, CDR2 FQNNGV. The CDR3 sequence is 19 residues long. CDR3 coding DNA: TGTGCCAGCAGCTTGGACAGGGGATCCGGGACTAGTCATTACAATGAGCAGTTCTTC. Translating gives CASSLDRGSGTSHYNEQFF.

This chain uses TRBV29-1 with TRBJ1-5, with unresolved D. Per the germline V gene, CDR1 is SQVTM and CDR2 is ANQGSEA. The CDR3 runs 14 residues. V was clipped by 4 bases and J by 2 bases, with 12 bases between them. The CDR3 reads CSVGRTHGNQPQHF. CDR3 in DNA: TGCAGCGTTGGTAGGACTCATGGCAATCAGCCCCAGCATTTT.

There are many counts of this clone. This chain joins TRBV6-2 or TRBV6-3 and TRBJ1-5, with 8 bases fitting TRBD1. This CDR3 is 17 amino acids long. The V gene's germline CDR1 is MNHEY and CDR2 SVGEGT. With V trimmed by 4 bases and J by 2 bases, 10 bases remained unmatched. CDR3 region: CASSFGQGGVGNQPQHF. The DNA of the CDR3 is TGTGCCAGCAGTTTTGGACAGGGAGGCGTTGGCAATCAGCCCCAGCATTTT.

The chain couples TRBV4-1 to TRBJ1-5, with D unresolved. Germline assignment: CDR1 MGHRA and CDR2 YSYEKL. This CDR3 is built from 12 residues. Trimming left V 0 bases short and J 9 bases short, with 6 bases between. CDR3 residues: CASSQDRGPQHF. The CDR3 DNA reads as TGCGCCAGCAGCCAAGATCGAGGGCCCCAGCATTTT.

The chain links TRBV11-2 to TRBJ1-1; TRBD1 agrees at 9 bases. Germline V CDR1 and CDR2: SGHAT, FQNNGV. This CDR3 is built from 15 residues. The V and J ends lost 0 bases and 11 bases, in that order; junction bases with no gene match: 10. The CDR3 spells CASSLERGTGPGAFF. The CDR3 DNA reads TGTGCCAGCAGCTTAGAGAGGGGGACAGGGCCTGGGGCTTTCTTT.

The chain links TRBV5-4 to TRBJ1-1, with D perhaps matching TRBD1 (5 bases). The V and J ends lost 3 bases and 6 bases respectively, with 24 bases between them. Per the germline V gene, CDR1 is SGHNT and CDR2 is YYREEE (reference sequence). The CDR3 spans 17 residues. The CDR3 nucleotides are TGTGCCAGCAGCTACTGGGGCCAGGGCCCCCTCGTCTCTGAAGCTTTCTTT. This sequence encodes CASSYWGQGPLVSEAFF.

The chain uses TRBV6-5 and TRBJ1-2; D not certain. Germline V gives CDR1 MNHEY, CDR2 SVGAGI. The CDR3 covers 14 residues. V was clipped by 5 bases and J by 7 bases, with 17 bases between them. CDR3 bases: TGTGCCAGCAGTCCCACCTTTAGGACTGGTGGCTACACCTTC. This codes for CASSPTFRTGGYTF.

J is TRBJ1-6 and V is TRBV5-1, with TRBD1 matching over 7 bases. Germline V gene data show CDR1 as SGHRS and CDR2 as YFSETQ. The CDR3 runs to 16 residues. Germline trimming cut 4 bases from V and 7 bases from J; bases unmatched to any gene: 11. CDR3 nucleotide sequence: TGCGCCAGCAGCCTATACCGGGGACAGAGCAATTCACCCCTCCACTTT. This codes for CASSLYRGQSNSPLHF.

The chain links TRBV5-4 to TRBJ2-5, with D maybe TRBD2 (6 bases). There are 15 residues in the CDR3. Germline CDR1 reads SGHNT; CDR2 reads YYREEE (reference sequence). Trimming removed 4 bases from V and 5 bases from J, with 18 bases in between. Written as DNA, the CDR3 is TGTGCCAGCAGCCTCGGGACTGGGCTTCGGGAGACCCAGTACTTC. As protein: CASSLGTGLRETQYF.

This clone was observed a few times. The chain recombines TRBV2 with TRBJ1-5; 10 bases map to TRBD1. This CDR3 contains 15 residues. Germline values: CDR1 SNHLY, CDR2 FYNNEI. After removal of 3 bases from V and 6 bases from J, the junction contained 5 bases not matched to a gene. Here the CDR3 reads CASSETGGSRQPQHF. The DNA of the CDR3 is TGTGCCAGCAGTGAGACAGGGGGCTCGCGTCAGCCCCAGCATTTT.

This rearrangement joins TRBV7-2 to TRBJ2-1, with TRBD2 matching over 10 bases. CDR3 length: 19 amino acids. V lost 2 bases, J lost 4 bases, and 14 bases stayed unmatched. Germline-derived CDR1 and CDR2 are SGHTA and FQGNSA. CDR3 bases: TGTGCCAGCAGCTTATTCCCAATGAGCGGGGGGGTACGATACAATGAGCAGTTCTTC. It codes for CASSLFPMSGGVRYNEQFF.

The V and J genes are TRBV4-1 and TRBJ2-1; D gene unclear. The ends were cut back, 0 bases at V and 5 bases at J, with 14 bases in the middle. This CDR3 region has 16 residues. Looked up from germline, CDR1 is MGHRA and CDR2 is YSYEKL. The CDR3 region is CASSQDKKANNNEQFF. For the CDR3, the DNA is TGCGCCAGCAGCCAAGATAAAAAAGCAAATAACAATGAGCAGTTCTTC.

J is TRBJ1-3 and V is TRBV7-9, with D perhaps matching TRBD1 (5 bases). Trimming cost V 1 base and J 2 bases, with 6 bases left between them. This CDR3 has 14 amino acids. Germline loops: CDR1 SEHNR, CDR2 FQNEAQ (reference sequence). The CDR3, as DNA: TGTGCCAGCAGCTTAGGGGGGGCTGGAAACACCATATATTTT. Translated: CASSLGGAGNTIYF.

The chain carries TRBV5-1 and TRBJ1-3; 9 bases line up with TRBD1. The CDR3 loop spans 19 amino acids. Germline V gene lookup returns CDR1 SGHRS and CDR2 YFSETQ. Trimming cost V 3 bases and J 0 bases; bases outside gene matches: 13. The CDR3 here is CASSYGTGTTPGSGNTIYF. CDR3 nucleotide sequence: TGCGCCAGCAGCTACGGGACAGGGACGACCCCTGGCTCTGGAAACACCATATATTTT.

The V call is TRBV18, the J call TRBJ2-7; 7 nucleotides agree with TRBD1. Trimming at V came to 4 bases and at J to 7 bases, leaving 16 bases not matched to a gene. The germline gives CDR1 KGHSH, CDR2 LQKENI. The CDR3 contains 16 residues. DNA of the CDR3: TGTGCCAGCTCACTACAGACAGGGAGCGCCCCAAGGGAGCAGTACTTC. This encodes CASSLQTGSAPREQYF.

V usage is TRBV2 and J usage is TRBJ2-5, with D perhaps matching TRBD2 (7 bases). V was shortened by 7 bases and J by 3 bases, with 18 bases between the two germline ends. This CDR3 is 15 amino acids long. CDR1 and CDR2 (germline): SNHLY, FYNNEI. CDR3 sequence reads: CASTPGEGPEETQYF. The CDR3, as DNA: TGTGCCAGCACCCCAGGGGAGGGGCCCGAAGAGACCCAGTACTTC.

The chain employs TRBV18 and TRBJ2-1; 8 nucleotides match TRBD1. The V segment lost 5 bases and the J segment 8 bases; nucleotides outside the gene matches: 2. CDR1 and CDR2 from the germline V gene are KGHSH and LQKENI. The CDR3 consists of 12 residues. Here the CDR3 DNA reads TGTGCCAGCTCATCGACAGGGGATGAGCAGTTCTTC. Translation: CASSSTGDEQFF.

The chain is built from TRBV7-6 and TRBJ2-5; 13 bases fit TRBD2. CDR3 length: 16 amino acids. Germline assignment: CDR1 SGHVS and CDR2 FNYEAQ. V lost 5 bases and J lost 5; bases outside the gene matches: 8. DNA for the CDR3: TGTGCCAGCAGCCTCCGACTAGCGGGGGGCCGGGAGACCCAGTACTTC. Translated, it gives CASSLRLAGGRETQYF.

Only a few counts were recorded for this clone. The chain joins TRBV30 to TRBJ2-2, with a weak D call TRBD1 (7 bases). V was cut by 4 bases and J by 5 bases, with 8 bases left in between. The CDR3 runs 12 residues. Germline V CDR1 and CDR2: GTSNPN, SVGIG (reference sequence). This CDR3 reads CAWTGGTGELFF. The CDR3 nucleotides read TGTGCCTGGACAGGGGGGACCGGGGAGCTGTTTTTT.

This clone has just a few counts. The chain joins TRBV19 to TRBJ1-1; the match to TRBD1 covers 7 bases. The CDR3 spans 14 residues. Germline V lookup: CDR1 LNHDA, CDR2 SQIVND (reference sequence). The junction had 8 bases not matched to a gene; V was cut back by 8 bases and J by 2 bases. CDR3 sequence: CASYTGAKNTEAFF. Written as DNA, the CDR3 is TGTGCCAGTTACACAGGGGCGAAAAACACTGAAGCTTTCTTT.

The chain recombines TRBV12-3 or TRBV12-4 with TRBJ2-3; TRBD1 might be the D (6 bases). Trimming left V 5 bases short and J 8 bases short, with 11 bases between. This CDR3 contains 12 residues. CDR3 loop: CASSDGTTTQYF. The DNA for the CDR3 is TGTGCCAGCAGTGACGGGACAACTACGCAGTATTTT.

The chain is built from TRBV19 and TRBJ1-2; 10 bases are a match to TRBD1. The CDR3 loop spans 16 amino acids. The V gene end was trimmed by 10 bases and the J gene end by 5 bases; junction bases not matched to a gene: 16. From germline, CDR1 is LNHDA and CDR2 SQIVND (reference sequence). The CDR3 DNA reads TGTGCCACTTCGGCCCGACAGGGGGCGATTAGTTATGGCTACACCTTC. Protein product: CATSARQGAISYGYTF.